This entry lists 7 T cell receptor beta chains sequenced from one sample in a study of blood T cell repertoires in COVID-19. Only in-frame clones appear in the TCRdb table, and some are missing; sequencing was by immunoSEQ multiplex PCR. The sample has about 140,000 clones; more than 80% are singletons. Sequenced sample: PBMCs or T cells enriched from blood (not recorded which). The source is a woman under 30 who had been exposed to COVID-19.

This clone occurred once. The chain employs TRBV6-1 and TRBJ1-6, with 8 positions matching TRBD1. The CDR3 contains 18 residues. Germline V CDR1 and CDR2: MNHNS, SASEGT. Trimming cost V 2 bases and J 4 bases; bases outside gene matches: 10. CDR3 loop: CASSEKEGGQGYNSPLHF. The DNA of the CDR3 is TGTGCCAGCAGTGAAAAAGAAGGAGGACAGGGTTATAATTCACCCCTCCACTTT.

The chain is built from TRBV29-1 and TRBJ2-1; TRBD1 is a possible D gene (5 bases). This CDR3 comprises 15 residues. CDR1 is SQVTM and CDR2 is ANQGSEA in the germline V gene. V dropped 1 base and J dropped 0 bases, with 10 bases sitting between them. CDR3 in DNA: TGCAGCGTTGAAGGGGGCATGAGCTCCTACAATGAGCAGTTCTTC. It yields the protein CSVEGGMSSYNEQFF.

The V and J genes are TRBV5-1 and TRBJ1-4; 7 bases map to TRBD1. After removal of 4 bases from V and 4 bases from J, the junction contained 7 bases not matched to a gene. The CDR3 is 15 amino acids. CDR1 is SGHRS and CDR2 is YFSETQ in the germline V gene. The CDR3 protein is CASSPTGDLNEKLFF. CDR3 nucleotides: TGCGCCAGCAGCCCAACAGGGGATCTTAATGAAAAACTGTTTTTT. Full variable domain (rest looked up from reference TRBV5-1 and TRBJ1-4): KAGVTQTPRYLIKTRGQQVTLSCSPISGHRSVSWYQQTPGQGLQFLFEYFSETQRNKGNFPGRFSGRQFSNSRSEMNVSTLELGDSALYLCASSPTGDLNEKLFFGSGTQLSVL.

The chain uses TRBV5-5 and TRBJ2-1, with 10 nucleotides matching TRBD1. This CDR3 spans 16 amino acids. V was pared by 4 bases and J by 7 bases, with 11 bases of the junction left unmatched. In germline, CDR1 is SGHKS, CDR2 YYEKEE (reference sequence). DNA for the CDR3: TGTGCCAGCAGCCCGGATGACGGGACAGGGGTGAATGAGCAGTTCTTC. The encoded protein is CASSPDDGTGVNEQFF.

The V gene is TRBV20-1, the J gene TRBJ2-7; TRBD2 matches 8 bases. Germline values: CDR1 DFQATT, CDR2 SNEGSKA (reference sequence). J gave up 4 bases and V 3 bases, and 11 bases lay outside the gene matches. The CDR3 totals 15 residues. CDR3 nucleotides: TGCAGTGCTAGTAAGGCGGGAGGTGGCACGTACGAGCAGTACTTC. Translated: CSASKAGGGTYEQYF.

The rearrangement joins TRBV5-1 to TRBJ1-4, with a possible D match to TRBD1 (5 bases). Per the germline V gene, CDR1 is SGHRS and CDR2 is YFSETQ. CDR3 size: 13 residues. Trimming stripped 0 bases from V and 6 bases from J, with 6 bases between. The CDR3 protein is CASSLVGDEKLFF. The CDR3 DNA sequence: TGCGCCAGCAGCTTGGTAGGGGATGAAAAACTGTTTTTT. Supplemented by reference TRBV5-1 and TRBJ1-4, the full variable domain reads KAGVTQTPRYLIKTRGQQVTLSCSPISGHRSVSWYQQTPGQGLQFLFEYFSETQRNKGNFPGRFSGRQFSNSRSEMNVSTLELGDSALYLCASSLVGDEKLFFGSGTQLSVL.

This clone was counted once. The chain joins TRBV9 to TRBJ2-1; TRBD2 agrees at 7 bases. V gave up 0 bases and J gave up 5 bases; unmatched junction bases: 5. CDR1 is SGDLS and CDR2 is YYNGEE in the germline V gene. The CDR3 loop spans 15 amino acids. CDR3 nucleotides: TGTGCCAGCAGCGTAGGTCTAGCGGATCACAATGAGCAGTTCTTC. Translation: CASSVGLADHNEQFF.